This TCR beta chain stems from a study of tumor and adjacent non-tumor tissue in lung cancer. Study details: On average, productive TCRbeta reads reached about 4.4 million per sample. Findings and limits, study-wide: Tumor TCR diversity, when higher, was linked to shorter survival. Tumor tissue had significantly higher TCR diversity than normal lung.

The CDR3 extends over 16 amino acids. Trimming removed 0 bases at V and 0 bases at J, with 9 bases between. Germline V gives CDR1 GTSNPN, CDR2 SVGIG (reference sequence). Three rounds of nested PCR, following a modified ARM-PCR protocol, produced the TCRbeta library. One entry per CDR3 protein results from TCRdb running MiXCR on the multiplex PCR reads. The repertoire holds under 100,000 distinct CDR3 sequences, with around two thirds as singletons. This clonotype was recorded at least ten times. Its antigen is unknown. No cell sorting was done before RNA was extracted from the tissue. Between August and November 2014, newly diagnosed, chemotherapy-naive lung cancer patients underwent thoracic surgery in China.

The chain has TRBV30 and TRBJ2-6, with D hard to call. Sample: lung tumor tissue. This sequence was found in a woman aged 70 to 79 with non-small cell lung cancer. The CDR3 sequence is CAWSVRRHSGANVLTF. In DNA, the CDR3 is TGTGCCTGGAGTGTCCGTCGGCACTCTGGGGCCAACGTCCTGACTTTC.